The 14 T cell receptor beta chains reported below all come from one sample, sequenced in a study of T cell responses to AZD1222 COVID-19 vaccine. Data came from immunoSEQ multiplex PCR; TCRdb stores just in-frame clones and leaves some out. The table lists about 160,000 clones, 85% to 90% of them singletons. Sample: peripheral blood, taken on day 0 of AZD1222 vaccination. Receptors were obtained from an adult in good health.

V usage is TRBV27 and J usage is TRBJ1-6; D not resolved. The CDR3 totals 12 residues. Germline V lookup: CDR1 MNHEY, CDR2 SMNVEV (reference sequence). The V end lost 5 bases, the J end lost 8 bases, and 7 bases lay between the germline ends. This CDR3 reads CASSLLDSPLHF. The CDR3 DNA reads TGTGCCAGCAGTCTCCTCGATTCACCCCTCCACTTT.

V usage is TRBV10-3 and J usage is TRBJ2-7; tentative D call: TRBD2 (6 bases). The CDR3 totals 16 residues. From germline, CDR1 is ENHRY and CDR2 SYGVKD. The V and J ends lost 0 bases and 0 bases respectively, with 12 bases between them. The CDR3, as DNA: TGTGCCATCAGTGAGTCGTGGCGGGGAAGCTCCTACGAGCAGTACTTC. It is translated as CAISESWRGSSYEQYF.

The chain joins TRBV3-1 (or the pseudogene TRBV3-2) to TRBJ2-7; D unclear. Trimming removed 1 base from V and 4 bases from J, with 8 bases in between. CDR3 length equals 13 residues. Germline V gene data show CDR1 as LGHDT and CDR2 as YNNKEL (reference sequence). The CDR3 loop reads CASSQGQAYEQYF. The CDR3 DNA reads TGTGCCAGCAGCCAAGGGCAAGCGTACGAGCAGTACTTC.

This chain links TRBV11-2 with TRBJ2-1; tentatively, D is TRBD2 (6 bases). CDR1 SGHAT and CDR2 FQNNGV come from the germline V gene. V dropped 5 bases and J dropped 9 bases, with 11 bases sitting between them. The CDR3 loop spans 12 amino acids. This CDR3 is CASSLRTIEQFF. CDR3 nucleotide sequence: TGTGCCAGCAGCCTGCGGACTATTGAGCAGTTCTTC.

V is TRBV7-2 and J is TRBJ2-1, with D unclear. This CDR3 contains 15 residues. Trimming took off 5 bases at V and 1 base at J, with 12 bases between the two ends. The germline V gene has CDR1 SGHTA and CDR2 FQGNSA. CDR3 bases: TGTGCCAGCAGCCCCGACTTAGGGTCCTACAATGAGCAGTTCTTC. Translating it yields CASSPDLGSYNEQFF.

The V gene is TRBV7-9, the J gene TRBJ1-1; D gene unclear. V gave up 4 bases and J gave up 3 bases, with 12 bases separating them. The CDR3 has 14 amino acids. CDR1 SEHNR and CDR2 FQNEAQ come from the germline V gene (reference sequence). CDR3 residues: CASSSVSWDTEAFF. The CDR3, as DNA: TGTGCCAGCAGCTCAGTCTCGTGGGACACTGAAGCTTTCTTT.

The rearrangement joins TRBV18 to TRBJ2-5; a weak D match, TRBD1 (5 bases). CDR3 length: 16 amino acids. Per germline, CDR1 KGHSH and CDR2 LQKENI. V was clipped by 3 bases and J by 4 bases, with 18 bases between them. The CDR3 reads CASSPTPMGPRETQYF. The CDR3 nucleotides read TGTGCCAGCTCACCCACTCCGATGGGGCCTCGAGAGACCCAGTACTTC.

DNA for the CDR3: TGTGCCAGTAGTATGATCAGGGCGCGGCGAAACACCATATATTTT. It encodes CASSMIRARRNTIYF. The chain recombines TRBV19 with TRBJ1-3, with D possibly matching TRBD1 (5 bases). There are 15 residues in the CDR3. Trimming stripped 3 bases from V and 5 bases from J, with 14 bases between. CDR1 is LNHDA and CDR2 is SQIVND in the germline V gene (reference sequence).

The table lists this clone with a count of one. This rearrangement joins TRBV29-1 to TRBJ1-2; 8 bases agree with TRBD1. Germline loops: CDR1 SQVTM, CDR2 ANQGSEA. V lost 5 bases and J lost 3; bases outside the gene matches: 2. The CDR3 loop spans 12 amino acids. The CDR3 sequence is CSVKTGDYGYTF. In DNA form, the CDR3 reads TGCAGCGTTAAGACAGGGGACTATGGCTACACCTTC.

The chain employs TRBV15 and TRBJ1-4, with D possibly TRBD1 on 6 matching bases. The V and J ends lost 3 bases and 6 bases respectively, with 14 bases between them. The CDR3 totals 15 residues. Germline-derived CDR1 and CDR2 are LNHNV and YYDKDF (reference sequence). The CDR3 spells CATSSEQGLHEKLFF. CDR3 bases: TGTGCCACCAGCAGTGAACAGGGTCTTCATGAAAAACTGTTTTTT.

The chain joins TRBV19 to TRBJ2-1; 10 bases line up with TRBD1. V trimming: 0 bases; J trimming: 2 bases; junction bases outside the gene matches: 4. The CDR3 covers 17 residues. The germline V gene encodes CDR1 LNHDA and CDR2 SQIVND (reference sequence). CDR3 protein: CASSIDLGTGAYNEQFF. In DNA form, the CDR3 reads TGTGCCAGTAGTATAGATCTCGGGACAGGGGCCTACAATGAGCAGTTCTTC. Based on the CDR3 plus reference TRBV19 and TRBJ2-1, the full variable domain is DGGITQSPKYLFRKEGQNVTLSCEQNLNHDAMYWYRQDPGQGLRLIYYSQIVNDFQKGDIAEGYSVSREKKESFPLTVTSAQKNPTAFYLCASSIDLGTGAYNEQFFGPGTRLTVL.

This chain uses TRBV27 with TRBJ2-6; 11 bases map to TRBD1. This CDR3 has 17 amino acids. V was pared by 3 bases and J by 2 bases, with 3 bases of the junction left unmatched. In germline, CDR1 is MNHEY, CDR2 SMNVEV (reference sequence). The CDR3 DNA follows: TGTGCCAGCAGTTTTGGGACAGGGGGAGCTGGGGCCAACGTCCTGACTTTC. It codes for CASSFGTGGAGANVLTF.

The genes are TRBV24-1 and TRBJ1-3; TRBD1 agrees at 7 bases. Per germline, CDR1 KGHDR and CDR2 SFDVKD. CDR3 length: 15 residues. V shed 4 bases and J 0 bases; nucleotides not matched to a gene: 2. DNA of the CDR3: TGTGCCACCAGTGAAAACAGGGGCTCTGGAAACACCATATATTTT. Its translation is CATSENRGSGNTIYF.

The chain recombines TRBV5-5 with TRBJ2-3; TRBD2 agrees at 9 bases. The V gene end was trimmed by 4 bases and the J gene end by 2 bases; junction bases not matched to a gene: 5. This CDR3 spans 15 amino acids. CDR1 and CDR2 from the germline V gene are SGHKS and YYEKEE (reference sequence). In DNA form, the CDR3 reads TGTGCCAGCAGCCGTTCTAGCGGGGACACAGATACGCAGTATTTT. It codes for CASSRSSGDTDTQYF.